This is a list of T cell receptor beta chains from one sample in a study of blood T cell repertoires in COVID-19. Clones were read by immunoSEQ multiplex PCR, and TCRdb kept only the in-frame ones, dropping some. The repertoire holds roughly 40,000 clones, with 73% as singletons. Specimen: peripheral blood. The receptors were gathered from a man at least 80 years old with acute or convalescent COVID-19. The conserved cysteine and the conserved F or W are not part of the CDR3 here. Fields, in order: CDR3 protein, CDR3 length, V gene.

CDR3aa: ASSSGRWEQY; len: 10; v_gene: TRBV5-4
CDR3aa: ASSTRTGFYGYT; len: 12; v_gene: TRBV19
CDR3aa: ASSLEVGYRGP; len: 11; v_gene: TRBV5-5
CDR3aa: ASSPGASGRANGEQF; len: 15; v_gene: TRBV18
CDR3aa: ASSPRQANTEAF; len: 12; v_gene: TRBV27
CDR3aa: ASSVDSGSYNEQF; len: 13; v_gene: TRBV9
CDR3aa: AHNSRQAYYGYT; len: 12; v_gene: TRBV30
CDR3aa: SVGGRGEAQEKLF; len: 13; v_gene: TRBV29-1
CDR3aa: ASSLAPYLEKREQY; len: 14; v_gene: TRBV5-1
CDR3aa: ASSFLPGTLTEAF; len: 13; v_gene: TRBV28
CDR3aa: ASSVGQGGGQPQH; len: 13; v_gene: TRBV19
CDR3aa: ASSSSRGSGEQF; len: 12; v_gene: TRBV7-2
CDR3aa: ASSLRLGVQWYGYT; len: 14; v_gene: TRBV28
CDR3aa: ASTKTGGGQPQH; len: 12; v_gene: TRBV6-5
CDR3aa: ASSLTGGPYGYT; len: 12; v_gene: TRBV2
CDR3aa: ASSAEANTEAF; len: 11; v_gene: TRBV2
CDR3aa: AISERGETQY; len: 10; v_gene: TRBV10-3
CDR3aa: ASSPDRKGYT; len: 10; v_gene: TRBV6-6
CDR3aa: ASRLAGVETQY; len: 11; v_gene: TRBV19
CDR3aa: ASSATGTSLYEQY; len: 13; v_gene: TRBV6-2/TRBV6-3
CDR3aa: ASRGAVLYSPLH; len: 12; v_gene: TRBV6-5
CDR3aa: ATSEWDSPSYNEQF; len: 14; v_gene: TRBV24-1
CDR3aa: ASRGGPTQNEKLF; len: 13; v_gene: TRBV19
CDR3aa: ASSQDPYSLGEGSSYEQY; len: 18; v_gene: TRBV14
CDR3aa: ASHPGQGSTGQY; len: 12; v_gene: TRBV27
CDR3aa: ASSSRYRNTEAF; len: 12; v_gene: TRBV5-6
CDR3aa: ASSLSGQGPYEQY; len: 13; v_gene: TRBV7-6
CDR3aa: ASSQNREQTQY; len: 11; v_gene: TRBV7-2
CDR3aa: ASSSSGTGGGNYGYT; len: 15; v_gene: TRBV28
CDR3aa: ASSDEGRHEQY; len: 11; v_gene: TRBV2
CDR3aa: ASSFPSSQGGGYT; len: 13; v_gene: TRBV28
CDR3aa: ASSSLRGGEGGELF; len: 14; v_gene: TRBV28
CDR3aa: ASSLGGSNEQY; len: 11; v_gene: TRBV5-5
CDR3aa: ASGSGGPVNSIQY; len: 13; v_gene: TRBV9
CDR3aa: ASSLREVGEQY; len: 11; v_gene: TRBV28
CDR3aa: AWLDRGHEQY; len: 10; v_gene: TRBV30
CDR3aa: ASSSAQGDGYT; len: 11; v_gene: TRBV7-6
CDR3aa: ASSLNTGNQPQH; len: 12; v_gene: TRBV5-5
CDR3aa: SASIPTSGSRGEQF; len: 14; v_gene: TRBV20-1
CDR3aa: ASSFTTSGRSTDTQY; len: 15; v_gene: TRBV7-8
CDR3aa: ASSYGGLVGDTQY; len: 13; v_gene: TRBV6-6
CDR3aa: ASSSSGTGGRYEQY; len: 14; v_gene: TRBV19
CDR3aa: ASSQGTGPTFGAF; len: 13; v_gene: TRBV4-3
CDR3aa: ASSLIAGSYNEQF; len: 13; v_gene: TRBV7-7
CDR3aa: ASSLLQRNTEAF; len: 12; v_gene: TRBV5-6
CDR3aa: ASSIPDRARYQPQH; len: 14; v_gene: TRBV19
CDR3aa: AWSVLGGNSPLH; len: 12; v_gene: TRBV30
CDR3aa: ASSSFTPLAYQQY; len: 13; v_gene: TRBV11-2
CDR3aa: ASSIQGGVVKNIQY; len: 14; v_gene: TRBV19
CDR3aa: ASSQEVVAGGKNIQY; len: 15; v_gene: TRBV3-1/TRBV3-2
CDR3aa: ASRLDFEQF; len: 9; v_gene: TRBV6-5